This is a list of T cell receptor beta chains from one sample in a study of early T cells in non-severe SARS-CoV-2 infection. TCRdb ran MiXCR on the 5' RACE reads and lists one entry per CDR3 protein. In the table there are over 50,000 distinct CDR3 sequences, around 12% of which are singletons. Sequencing was done on a sample of whole blood. Receptors originate from an adult who was a healthcare worker with PCR-confirmed SARS-CoV-2 infection or an uninfected control (not recorded which). The CDR3 runs from the conserved cysteine through the conserved F or W. Fields, in order: J gene, V gene, clone size, CDR3 length, D gene, CDR3 protein, CDR3 DNA. The D gene is left open where the match is weak. The listing skips clone size in some rows; elsewhere it reads once, few, many or a size class.

J: TRBJ2-1; V: TRBV12-3/TRBV12-4; size: many; length: 12; D: -; CDR3: CASRKRENEQFF; DNA: TGTGCCAGCAGGAAGAGGGAAAATGAGCAGTTCTTC
J: TRBJ2-1; V: TRBV5-1; size: few; length: 14; D: -; CDR3: CASSLAGLGNEQFF; DNA: TGCGCCAGCAGCTTGGCCGGCCTAGGAAATGAGCAGTTCTTC
J: TRBJ2-6; V: TRBV19; size: -; length: 16; D: -; CDR3: CTSSMSLPGGANVLTF; DNA: TGTACCAGTAGTATGAGCCTTCCGGGAGGGGCCAACGTCCTGACTTTC
J: TRBJ2-2; V: TRBV5-1; size: -; length: 15; D: -; CDR3: CASSLVASSTGELFF; DNA: TGCGCCAGCAGCTTGGTTGCTAGCTCCACCGGGGAGCTGTTTTTT
J: TRBJ2-3; V: TRBV11-2; size: few; length: 16; D: TRBD2; CDR3: CASSSLAGALGDTQYF; DNA: TGTGCCAGCAGCTCGCTAGCGGGAGCCCTCGGAGATACGCAGTATTTT
J: TRBJ2-7; V: TRBV9; size: -; length: 15; D: TRBD1; CDR3: CASSPRQGWSYEQYF; DNA: TGTGCCAGCAGCCCTCGACAGGGATGGTCCTACGAGCAGTACTTC
J: TRBJ2-3; V: TRBV2; size: -; length: 12; D: -; CDR3: CASTYNTEAQYF; DNA: TGTGCCAGCACCTATAACACGGAGGCGCAGTATTTT
J: TRBJ1-5; V: TRBV7-2; size: many; length: 18; D: -; CDR3: CASSRPGSGGGSNQPQHF; DNA: TGTGCCAGCAGCCGACCCGGTAGCGGGGGCGGGAGCAATCAGCCCCAGCATTTT
J: TRBJ2-5; V: TRBV29-1; size: -; length: 14; D: TRBD1; CDR3: CSGRDRGRQETQYF; DNA: TGCAGCGGCCGGGACAGGGGGCGTCAAGAGACCCAGTACTTC
J: TRBJ2-2; V: TRBV20-1; size: many; length: 15; D: TRBD2; CDR3: CSARVAGGRTGELFF; DNA: TGCAGTGCTAGAGTTGCGGGGGGAAGGACCGGGGAGCTGTTTTTT
J: TRBJ2-6; V: TRBV10-3; size: many; length: 19; D: -; CDR3: CAISESGRQLSSGANVLTF; DNA: TGTGCCATCAGTGAGTCGGGCCGGCAGTTAAGCTCTGGGGCCAACGTCCTGACTTTC
J: TRBJ2-7; V: TRBV5-1; size: many; length: 14; D: TRBD1; CDR3: CASSTGQGAYEQYF; DNA: TGCGCCAGCAGCACCGGACAGGGGGCATACGAGCAGTACTTC
J: TRBJ2-3; V: TRBV29-1; size: many; length: 17; D: TRBD2; CDR3: CSVGSGGLAGWGDTQYF; DNA: TGCAGCGTGGGGAGTGGGGGACTAGCGGGATGGGGAGATACGCAGTATTTT